The sequence of this T cell receptor (beta chain) was determined in a study of blood T cell repertoires in COVID-19. Study-level information: The United States, Italy and Spain provided the acute and convalescent COVID-19 samples. The analysed material was cDNA or gDNA that came from T cells, B-cell-depleted T cells, or PBMCs.

Authors' analysis steps: Nucleated cell counts were estimated from reference gene primer amplification. Produced via immunoSEQ multiplex PCR; TCRdb's table is partial and in-frame only. V and J calls and clone size are those listed in that table; D and trimming were worked out from the DNA. The repertoire includes hundreds of thousands of clones, about 89% of them detected once, and 1% to 1.5% sits in the top ten. The germline gives CDR1 LGHDT, CDR2 YNNKEL (reference sequence). The CDR3 has 14 residues. Germline trimming cut 4 bases from V and 5 bases from J; bases unmatched to any gene: 4. The rearrangement links TRBV3-1 (or the pseudogene TRBV3-2) to TRBJ1-5, with 8 bases matching TRBD1. The sample consisted of peripheral blood. The receptor was derived from a middle-aged man with acute or convalescent COVID-19. CDR3 bases: TGTGCCAGCAGCCCCGACAGGGGCGATCAGCCCCAGCATTTT. Translating gives CASSPDRGDQPQHF.